The table lists the clone carrying this TCR beta chain with a few counts. This CDR3 has 15 amino acids. Germline V gene data show CDR1 as SGDLS and CDR2 as YYNGEE. Trimming left V 3 bases short and J 3 bases short, with 12 bases between. The sample originates from a study of blood T cell repertoires in COVID-19. Assay: immunoSEQ multiplex PCR; the TCRdb copy retains only in-frame clones and omits some. Among 200,000 to 300,000 clones listed, 70% to 90% were seen once. This clonotype was sampled from a woman in her forties with acute or convalescent COVID-19. Sequences were obtained from peripheral blood. This chain connects TRBV9 to TRBJ2-2; weak D call: TRBD2 (5 bases). The DNA of the CDR3 is TGTGCCAGCAGCGAGGGAGAGGGCTACACCGGGGAGCTGTTTTTT. Encoded protein: CASSEGEGYTGELFF.